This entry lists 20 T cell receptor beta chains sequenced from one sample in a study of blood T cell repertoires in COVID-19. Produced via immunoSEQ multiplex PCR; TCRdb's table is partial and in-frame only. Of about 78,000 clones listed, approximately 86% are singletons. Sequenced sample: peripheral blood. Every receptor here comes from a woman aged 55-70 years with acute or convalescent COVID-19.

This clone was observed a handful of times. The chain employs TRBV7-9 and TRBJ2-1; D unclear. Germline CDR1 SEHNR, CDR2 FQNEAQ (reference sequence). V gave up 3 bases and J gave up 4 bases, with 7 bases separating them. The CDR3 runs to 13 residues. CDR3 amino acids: CASSLAQYNEQFF. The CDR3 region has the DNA TGTGCCAGCAGCTTGGCCCAGTACAATGAGCAGTTCTTC.

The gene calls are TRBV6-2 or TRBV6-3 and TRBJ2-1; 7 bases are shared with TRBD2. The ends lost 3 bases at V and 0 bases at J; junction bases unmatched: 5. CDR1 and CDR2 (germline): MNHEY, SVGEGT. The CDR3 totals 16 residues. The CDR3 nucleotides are TGTGCCAGCAGTTATGGCGGGGGTGGCTCCTACAATGAGCAGTTCTTC. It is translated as CASSYGGGGSYNEQFF.

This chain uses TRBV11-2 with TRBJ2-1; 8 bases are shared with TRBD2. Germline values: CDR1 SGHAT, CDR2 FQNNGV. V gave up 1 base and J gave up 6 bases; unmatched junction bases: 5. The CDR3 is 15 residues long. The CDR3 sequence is CASSLASGRANEQFF. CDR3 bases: TGTGCCAGCAGCTTAGCCAGCGGGAGAGCCAATGAGCAGTTCTTC.

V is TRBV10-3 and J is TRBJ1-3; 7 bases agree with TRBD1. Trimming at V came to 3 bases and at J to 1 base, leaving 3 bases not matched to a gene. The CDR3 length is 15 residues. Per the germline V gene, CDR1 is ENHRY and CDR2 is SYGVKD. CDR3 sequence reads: CAISDPGGSGNTIYF. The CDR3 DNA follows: TGTGCCATCAGTGATCCAGGGGGATCTGGAAACACCATATATTTT.

For the CDR3, the DNA is TGTGCCAGCAGCTTTCTGGATGAGGGTGGCACTGAAGCTTTCTTT. It is translated as CASSFLDEGGTEAFF. The V gene is TRBV5-4, the J gene TRBJ1-1; no clear D gene. Germline assignment: CDR1 SGHNT and CDR2 YYREEE (reference sequence). V was pared by 2 bases and J by 4 bases, with 15 bases between. CDR3 length: 15 residues.

CDR3 protein: CASSPGNPNYGYTF. The CDR3 DNA reads as TGTGCCAGCAGTCCGGGGAATCCTAACTATGGCTACACCTTC. The chain uses TRBV27 and TRBJ1-2, with no clear D. Germline V lookup: CDR1 MNHEY, CDR2 SMNVEV (reference sequence). Deletions cut 5 bases from V and 0 bases from J, with 10 bases between. CDR3 length: 14 amino acids.

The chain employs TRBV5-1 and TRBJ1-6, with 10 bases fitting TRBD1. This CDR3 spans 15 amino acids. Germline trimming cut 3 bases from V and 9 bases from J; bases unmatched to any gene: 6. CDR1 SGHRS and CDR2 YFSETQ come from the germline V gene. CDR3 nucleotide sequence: TGCGCCAGCAGCTCGGGGACAGGGGCCGGTTCACCCCTCCACTTT. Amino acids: CASSSGTGAGSPLHF.

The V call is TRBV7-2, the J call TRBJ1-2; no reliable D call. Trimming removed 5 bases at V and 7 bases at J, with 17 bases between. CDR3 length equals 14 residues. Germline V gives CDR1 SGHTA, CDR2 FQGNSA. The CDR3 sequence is CASSRYLRDLGYTF. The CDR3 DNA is TGTGCCAGCAGCCGTTATCTCCGGGATCTTGGCTACACCTTC.

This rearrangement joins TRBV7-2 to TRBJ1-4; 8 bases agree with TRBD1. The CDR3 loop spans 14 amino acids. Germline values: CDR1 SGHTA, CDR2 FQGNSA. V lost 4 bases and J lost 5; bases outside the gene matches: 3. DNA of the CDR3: TGTGCCAGCAGCTGGGGACAGGCGAATGAAAAACTGTTTTTT. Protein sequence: CASSWGQANEKLFF.

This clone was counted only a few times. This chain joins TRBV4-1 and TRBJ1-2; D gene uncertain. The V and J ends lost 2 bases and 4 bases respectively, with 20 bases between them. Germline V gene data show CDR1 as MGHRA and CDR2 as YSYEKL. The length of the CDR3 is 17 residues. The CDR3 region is CASSQRSGGGGSYGYTF. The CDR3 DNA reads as TGCGCCAGCAGCCAAAGATCCGGCGGCGGAGGATCCTATGGCTACACCTTC.

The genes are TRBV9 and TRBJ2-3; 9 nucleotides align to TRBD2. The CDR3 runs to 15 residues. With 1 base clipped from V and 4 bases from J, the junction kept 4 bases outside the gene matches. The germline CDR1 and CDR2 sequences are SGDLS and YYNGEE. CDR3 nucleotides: TGTGCCAGCAGCGTAAGCGGGGGGCCCCCAGATACGCAGTATTTT. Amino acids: CASSVSGGPPDTQYF.

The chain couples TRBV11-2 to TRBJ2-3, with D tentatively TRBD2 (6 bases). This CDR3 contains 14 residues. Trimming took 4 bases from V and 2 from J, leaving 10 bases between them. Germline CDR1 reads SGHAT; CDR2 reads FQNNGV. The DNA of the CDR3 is TGTGCCAGCAGCTCGGGACTTAACACAGATACGCAGTATTTT. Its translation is CASSSGLNTDTQYF.

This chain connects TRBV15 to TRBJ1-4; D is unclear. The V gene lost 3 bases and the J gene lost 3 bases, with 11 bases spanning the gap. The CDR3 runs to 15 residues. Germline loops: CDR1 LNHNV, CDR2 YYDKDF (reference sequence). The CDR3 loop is CATSRTREANEKLFF. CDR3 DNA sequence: TGTGCCACCAGCAGGACGCGGGAAGCTAATGAAAAACTGTTTTTT.

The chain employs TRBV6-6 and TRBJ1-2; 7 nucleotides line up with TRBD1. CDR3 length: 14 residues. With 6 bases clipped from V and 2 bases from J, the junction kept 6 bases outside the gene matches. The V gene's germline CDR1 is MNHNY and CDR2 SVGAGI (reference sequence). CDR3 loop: CASSSGTANYGYTF. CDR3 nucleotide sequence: TGTGCCAGCAGCTCCGGGACAGCAAACTATGGCTACACCTTC.

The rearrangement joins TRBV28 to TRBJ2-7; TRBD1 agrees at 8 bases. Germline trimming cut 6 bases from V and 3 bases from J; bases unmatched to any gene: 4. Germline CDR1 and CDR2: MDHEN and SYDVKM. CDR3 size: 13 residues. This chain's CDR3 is CASRAGGVYEQYF. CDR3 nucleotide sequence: TGTGCCAGCAGGGCAGGGGGCGTCTACGAGCAGTACTTC.

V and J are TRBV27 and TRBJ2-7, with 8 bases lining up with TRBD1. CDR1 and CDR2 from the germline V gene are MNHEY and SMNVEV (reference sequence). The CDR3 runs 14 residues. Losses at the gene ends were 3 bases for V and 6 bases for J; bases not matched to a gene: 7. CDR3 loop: CASSFAGTGSEQYF. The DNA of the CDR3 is TGTGCCAGCAGTTTTGCCGGGACAGGATCCGAGCAGTACTTC.

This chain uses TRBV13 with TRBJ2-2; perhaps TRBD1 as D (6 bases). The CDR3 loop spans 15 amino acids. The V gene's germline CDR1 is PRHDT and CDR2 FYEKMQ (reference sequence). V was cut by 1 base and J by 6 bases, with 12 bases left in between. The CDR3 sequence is CASSLAGAFAGELFF. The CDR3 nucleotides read TGTGCCAGCAGCTTAGCAGGGGCTTTCGCCGGGGAGCTGTTTTTT.

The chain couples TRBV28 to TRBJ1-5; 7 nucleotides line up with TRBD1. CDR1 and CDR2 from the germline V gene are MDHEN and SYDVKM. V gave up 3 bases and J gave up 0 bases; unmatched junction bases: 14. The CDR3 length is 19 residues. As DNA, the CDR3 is TGTGCCAGCAGTTTTTCTCGGACAAGGGGGCCCATTAGCAATCAGCCCCAGCATTTT. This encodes CASSFSRTRGPISNQPQHF. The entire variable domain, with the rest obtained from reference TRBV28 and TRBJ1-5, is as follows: DVKVTQSSRYLVKRTGEKVFLECVQDMDHENMFWYRQDPGLGLRLIYFSYDVKMKEKGDIPEGYSVSREKKERFSLILESASTNQTSMYLCASSFSRTRGPISNQPQHFGDGTRLSIL.

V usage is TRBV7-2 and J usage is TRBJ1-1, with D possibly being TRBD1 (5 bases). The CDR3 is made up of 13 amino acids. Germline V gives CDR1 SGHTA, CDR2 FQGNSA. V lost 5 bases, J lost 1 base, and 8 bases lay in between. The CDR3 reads CASSHGQNTEAFF. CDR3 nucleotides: TGTGCCAGCAGCCATGGACAGAACACTGAAGCTTTCTTT.

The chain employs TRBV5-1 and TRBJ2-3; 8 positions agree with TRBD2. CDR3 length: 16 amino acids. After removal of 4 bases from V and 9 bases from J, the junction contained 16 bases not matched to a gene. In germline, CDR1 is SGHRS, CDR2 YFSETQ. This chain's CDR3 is CASSHLEAGGRWTQYF. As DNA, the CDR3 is TGCGCCAGCAGCCACCTTGAGGCGGGAGGAAGGTGGACGCAGTATTTT. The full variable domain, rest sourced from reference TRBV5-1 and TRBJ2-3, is KAGVTQTPRYLIKTRGQQVTLSCSPISGHRSVSWYQQTPGQGLQFLFEYFSETQRNKGNFPGRFSGRQFSNSRSEMNVSTLELGDSALYLCASSHLEAGGRWTQYFGPGTRLTVL.